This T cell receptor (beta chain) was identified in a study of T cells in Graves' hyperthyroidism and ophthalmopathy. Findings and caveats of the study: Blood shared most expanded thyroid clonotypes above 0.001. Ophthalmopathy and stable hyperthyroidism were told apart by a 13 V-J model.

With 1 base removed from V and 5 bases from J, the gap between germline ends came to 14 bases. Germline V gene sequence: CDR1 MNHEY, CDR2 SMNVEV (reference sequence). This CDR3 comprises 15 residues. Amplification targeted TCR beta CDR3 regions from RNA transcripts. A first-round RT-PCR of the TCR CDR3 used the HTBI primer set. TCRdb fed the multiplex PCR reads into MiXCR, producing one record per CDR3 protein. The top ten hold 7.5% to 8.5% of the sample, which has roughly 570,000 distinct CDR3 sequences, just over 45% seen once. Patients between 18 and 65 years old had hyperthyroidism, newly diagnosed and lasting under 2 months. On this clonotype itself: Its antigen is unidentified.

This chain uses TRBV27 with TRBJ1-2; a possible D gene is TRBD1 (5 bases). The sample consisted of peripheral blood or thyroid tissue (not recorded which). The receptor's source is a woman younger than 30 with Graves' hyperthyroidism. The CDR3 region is CASSLWEGGEYGYTF. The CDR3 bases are TGTGCCAGCAGTTTATGGGAAGGAGGGGAATATGGCTACACCTTC.